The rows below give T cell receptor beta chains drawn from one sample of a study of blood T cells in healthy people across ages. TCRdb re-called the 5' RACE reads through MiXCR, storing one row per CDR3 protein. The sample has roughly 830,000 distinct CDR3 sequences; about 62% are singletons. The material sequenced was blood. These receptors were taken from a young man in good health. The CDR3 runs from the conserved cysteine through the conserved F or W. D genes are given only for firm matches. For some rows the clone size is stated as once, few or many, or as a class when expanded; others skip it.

CDR3nt: TGCGCCAGCAGCCAAGTGGCACCCACGTATGGCTACACCTTC; CDR3aa: CASSQVAPTYGYTF; j_gene: TRBJ1-2; len: 14; d_gene: NA; v_gene: TRBV4-3; abundance: NA
CDR3nt: TGCAGTGCTAGAGTGGGGGGCACCTACGAGCAGTACTTC; CDR3aa: CSARVGGTYEQYF; j_gene: TRBJ2-7; len: 13; d_gene: NA; v_gene: TRBV20-1; abundance: NA
CDR3nt: TGTGCCAGCAGCTCGCCCCGGGGGCCGAGCACAGATACGCAGTATTTT; CDR3aa: CASSSPRGPSTDTQYF; j_gene: TRBJ2-3; len: 16; d_gene: NA; v_gene: TRBV11-2; abundance: NA
CDR3nt: TGCAGCGCGACCGGTAACTATAGGGTGTTTTTT; CDR3aa: CSATGNYRVFF; j_gene: TRBJ1-4; len: 11; d_gene: NA; v_gene: TRBV29-1; abundance: NA
CDR3nt: TGTGCCAGCTCACCAATGGACCAGGAGGAGAGCACAGATACGCAGTATTTT; CDR3aa: CASSPMDQEESTDTQYF; j_gene: TRBJ2-3; len: 17; d_gene: NA; v_gene: TRBV18; abundance: once
CDR3nt: TGTGCCAGCAGCTTAGCAGCGGGACAAATCTACGAGCAGTACTTC; CDR3aa: CASSLAAGQIYEQYF; j_gene: TRBJ2-7; len: 15; d_gene: NA; v_gene: TRBV7-8; abundance: once
CDR3nt: TGTGCCAGCAGCAACAGGGGGGCGGGGCATTCACCCCTCCACTTT; CDR3aa: CASSNRGAGHSPLHF; j_gene: TRBJ1-6; len: 15; d_gene: TRBD1; v_gene: TRBV12-3/TRBV12-4; abundance: NA
CDR3nt: TGTGCCAGCAGCGCTCCGCCGGGGAGGGACTATGGCTACACCTTC; CDR3aa: CASSAPPGRDYGYTF; j_gene: TRBJ1-2; len: 15; d_gene: NA; v_gene: TRBV7-2; abundance: NA
CDR3nt: TGTGCCACCCTCGTCCCGGCCACCTACGAGCAGTACTTC; CDR3aa: CATLVPATYEQYF; j_gene: TRBJ2-7; len: 13; d_gene: NA; v_gene: TRBV28; abundance: NA
CDR3nt: TGCGCCAGCAGCTCCGGACTAGCTGTTAGCACAGATACGCAGTATTTT; CDR3aa: CASSSGLAVSTDTQYF; j_gene: TRBJ2-3; len: 16; d_gene: TRBD2; v_gene: TRBV5-1; abundance: few
CDR3nt: TGCAGTGCTACCCGCGGGCCACCCACAGATACGCAGTATTTT; CDR3aa: CSATRGPPTDTQYF; j_gene: TRBJ2-3; len: 14; d_gene: NA; v_gene: TRBV20-1; abundance: NA
CDR3nt: TGTGCCATCAGTGGGACTAGCGGGGGAAGAAATGAGCAGTACTTC; CDR3aa: CAISGTSGGRNEQYF; j_gene: TRBJ2-7; len: 15; d_gene: TRBD2; v_gene: TRBV10-3; abundance: NA
CDR3nt: TGTGCCAGCAGTTTGTTAGGGGCCAACTATGGCTACACCTTC; CDR3aa: CASSLLGANYGYTF; j_gene: TRBJ1-2; len: 14; d_gene: NA; v_gene: TRBV27; abundance: once
CDR3nt: TGTGCCAGCAGTTATCCGACTAGCGGGGGGGCTGAGCAGTTCTTC; CDR3aa: CASSYPTSGGAEQFF; j_gene: TRBJ2-1; len: 15; d_gene: TRBD2; v_gene: TRBV7-9; abundance: once
CDR3nt: TGCGCCAGCAGCCAAGATCTGGGCAGGAAAGAGACCCAGTACTTC; CDR3aa: CASSQDLGRKETQYF; j_gene: TRBJ2-5; len: 15; d_gene: NA; v_gene: TRBV4-3; abundance: NA
CDR3nt: TGTGCCAGCAGTCTTTGGACAGGGTTTCACGAGCAGTACTTC; CDR3aa: CASSLWTGFHEQYF; j_gene: TRBJ2-7; len: 14; d_gene: TRBD1; v_gene: TRBV28; abundance: NA
CDR3nt: TGTGCCACCAGTGCTCCTGGGACAGACAAATACAATGAGCAGTTCTTC; CDR3aa: CATSAPGTDKYNEQFF; j_gene: TRBJ2-1; len: 16; d_gene: TRBD1; v_gene: TRBV24-1; abundance: NA
CDR3nt: TGTGCCACCAAGGACAGGGGTGGTGATGAGCAGTACTTC; CDR3aa: CATKDRGGDEQYF; j_gene: TRBJ2-7; len: 13; d_gene: TRBD1; v_gene: TRBV24-1; abundance: NA
CDR3nt: TGTGCCAGCAGACCAGGGACAGGGAGCGATGAGCAGTTCTTC; CDR3aa: CASRPGTGSDEQFF; j_gene: TRBJ2-1; len: 14; d_gene: TRBD1; v_gene: TRBV27; abundance: NA
CDR3nt: TGTGCCAGCAGTTACTTAGGACTAGACGGCCTAGCCAAAAACATTCAGTACTTC; CDR3aa: CASSYLGLDGLAKNIQYF; j_gene: TRBJ2-4; len: 18; d_gene: TRBD2; v_gene: TRBV6-5; abundance: NA
CDR3nt: TGCGCCAGCAGCCAAGTTTACACCTCTGGGGCCAACGTCCTGACTTTC; CDR3aa: CASSQVYTSGANVLTF; j_gene: TRBJ2-6; len: 16; d_gene: NA; v_gene: TRBV4-3; abundance: few
CDR3nt: TGTGCCAGCAGATCAGGGACCCGAGGGTGGGCCAACGTCCTGACTTTC; CDR3aa: CASRSGTRGWANVLTF; j_gene: TRBJ2-6; len: 16; d_gene: NA; v_gene: TRBV7-9; abundance: NA
CDR3nt: TGTGCCAGCAGTTACTCCTGGACAGCCTACAATGAGCAGTTCTTC; CDR3aa: CASSYSWTAYNEQFF; j_gene: TRBJ2-1; len: 15; d_gene: NA; v_gene: TRBV6-5; abundance: few
CDR3nt: TGCGCCAGCAGCCCTGAGGGACAGGTGTATAATTCACCCCTCCACTTT; CDR3aa: CASSPEGQVYNSPLHF; j_gene: TRBJ1-6; len: 16; d_gene: TRBD1; v_gene: TRBV5-1; abundance: once
CDR3nt: TGTGCCAGCAAACTAGCGAGCACAGATACGCAGTATTTT; CDR3aa: CASKLASTDTQYF; j_gene: TRBJ2-3; len: 13; d_gene: TRBD2; v_gene: TRBV6-1; abundance: NA
CDR3nt: TGCAGTGCTAGTACAGGGGGCCAAGAGACCCAGTACTTC; CDR3aa: CSASTGGQETQYF; j_gene: TRBJ2-5; len: 13; d_gene: TRBD1; v_gene: TRBV20-1; abundance: NA
CDR3nt: TGCGGTGCTAGACAGGTTGCGCGCCAAGAGACCCAGTACTTC; CDR3aa: CGARQVARQETQYF; j_gene: TRBJ2-5; len: 14; d_gene: NA; v_gene: TRBV20-1; abundance: NA
CDR3nt: TGTGCCAGCAGCTTAGCTCTCTGGGACAATGAGCAGTTCTTC; CDR3aa: CASSLALWDNEQFF; j_gene: TRBJ2-1; len: 14; d_gene: NA; v_gene: TRBV7-2; abundance: NA
CDR3nt: TGTGCCAGCAGCTTAGTGGGACAGGGGATGTATGAAAAACTGTTTTTT; CDR3aa: CASSLVGQGMYEKLFF; j_gene: TRBJ1-4; len: 16; d_gene: TRBD1; v_gene: TRBV7-2; abundance: NA
CDR3nt: TGTGCCAGTAGCGTACCGGGACAGGGGGCTTGGAATGAGCAGTTCTTC; CDR3aa: CASSVPGQGAWNEQFF; j_gene: TRBJ2-1; len: 16; d_gene: TRBD1; v_gene: TRBV19; abundance: NA
CDR3nt: TGTGCCAGCAGTGGGTGGGTCTCCCACCACTCCTACGAGCAGTACTTC; CDR3aa: CASSGWVSHHSYEQYF; j_gene: TRBJ2-7; len: 16; d_gene: NA; v_gene: TRBV25-1; abundance: few
CDR3nt: TGTGCCAGCAGTTACGCGAAGGGGGTCCATGAGCAGTTCTTC; CDR3aa: CASSYAKGVHEQFF; j_gene: TRBJ2-1; len: 14; d_gene: NA; v_gene: TRBV6-2/TRBV6-3; abundance: NA
CDR3nt: TGTGCCAGCAGTTTAGCCCTAGACAGTTCCTACGAGCAGTACTTC; CDR3aa: CASSLALDSSYEQYF; j_gene: TRBJ2-7; len: 15; d_gene: NA; v_gene: TRBV27; abundance: few
CDR3nt: TGTGCCAGCAGCTTAGATGGTGGGTTCTATGGCTACACCTTC; CDR3aa: CASSLDGGFYGYTF; j_gene: TRBJ1-2; len: 14; d_gene: NA; v_gene: TRBV7-2; abundance: NA
CDR3nt: TGCAGCGTTGACGCGGGAAGCACAGATACGCAGTATTTT; CDR3aa: CSVDAGSTDTQYF; j_gene: TRBJ2-3; len: 13; d_gene: NA; v_gene: TRBV29-1; abundance: few
CDR3nt: TGCGCCAGCAGCTTGAAGCGGGCGGAGACCTACAATGAGCAGTTCTTC; CDR3aa: CASSLKRAETYNEQFF; j_gene: TRBJ2-1; len: 16; d_gene: NA; v_gene: TRBV5-1; abundance: NA